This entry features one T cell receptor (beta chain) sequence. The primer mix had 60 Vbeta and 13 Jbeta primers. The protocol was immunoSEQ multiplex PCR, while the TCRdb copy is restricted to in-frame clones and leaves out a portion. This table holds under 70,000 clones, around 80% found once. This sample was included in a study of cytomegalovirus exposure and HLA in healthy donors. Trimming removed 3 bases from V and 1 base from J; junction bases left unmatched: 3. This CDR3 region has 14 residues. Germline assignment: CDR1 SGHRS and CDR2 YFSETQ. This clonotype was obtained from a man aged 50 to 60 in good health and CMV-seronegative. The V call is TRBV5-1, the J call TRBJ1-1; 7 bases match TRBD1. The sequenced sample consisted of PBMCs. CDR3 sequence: CASSWGQRNTEAFF. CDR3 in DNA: TGCGCCAGCAGCTGGGGACAGCGGAACACTGAAGCTTTCTTT.